Following are 27 T cell receptor beta chains from one sample sequenced in a study of T-cell memory formation after mild COVID-19. TCRdb passed the 5' RACE reads through MiXCR, listing each CDR3 protein once. The sample records 200,000 to 250,000 distinct CDR3 sequences, 9.5% being singletons. Source material: PBMCs or a T cell subset sorted from them (not recorded which). Receptors were obtained from a man aged 18 to 30 who had mild COVID-19 (a few samples of this study predate the infection). Cell type and time point are not known.

This clonotype turned up a few times. The chain combines TRBV12-3 or TRBV12-4 with TRBJ2-1, with D uncertain. This CDR3 comprises 15 residues. V lost 7 bases and J 6 bases, leaving 19 bases between the germline ends. The CDR3 here is CASNPYPDIGNEQFF. The CDR3 DNA reads as TGTGCCAGCAACCCCTACCCCGATATAGGCAATGAGCAGTTCTTC.

The J gene is TRBJ1-2, the V gene TRBV12-3 or TRBV12-4, with D possibly TRBD1 on 5 matching bases. The CDR3 runs 13 residues. The V and J ends lost 8 bases and 4 bases respectively, with 14 bases between them. CDR3 DNA sequence: TGTGCCAGCGGGCGAGGGACCCTCTATGGCTACACCTTC. This encodes CASGRGTLYGYTF.

This clonotype was recorded many times. The V and J genes are TRBV4-2 and TRBJ1-5; D is uncertain. The germline V gene has CDR1 LGHNA and CDR2 YNFKEQ. CDR3 length: 13 residues. Trimming removed 1 base from V and 4 bases from J, with 5 bases in between. The CDR3 bases are TGTGCCAGCAGCCAAGTGATAAATCAGCCCCAGCATTTT. Protein: CASSQVINQPQHF.

This clonotype was seen repeatedly, ten times or more. V gene TRBV5-1 combines with J gene TRBJ2-5; D ambiguous. The CDR3 contains 14 residues. Trimming removed 2 bases from V and 5 bases from J, with 13 bases in between. Germline CDR1 reads SGHRS; CDR2 reads YFSETQ. Written as DNA, the CDR3 is TGCGCCAGCAGCTTATTGGGTTCCGAGGAGACCCAGTACTTC. It is translated as CASSLLGSEETQYF. The complete variable domain, with remaining parts taken from reference TRBV5-1 and TRBJ2-5, reads KAGVTQTPRYLIKTRGQQVTLSCSPISGHRSVSWYQQTPGQGLQFLFEYFSETQRNKGNFPGRFSGRQFSNSRSEMNVSTLELGDSALYLCASSLLGSEETQYFGPGTRLLVL.

This chain joins TRBV5-1 and TRBJ2-2; 7 bases map to TRBD1. There are 15 residues in the CDR3. V dropped 1 base and J dropped 12; count of bases not matched to a gene: 12. The germline CDR1 and CDR2 sequences are SGHRS and YFSETQ. DNA of the CDR3: TGCGCCAGCAGCTTGTACACAGGGGCTTCTCGGAAGCTGTTTTTT. Its translation is CASSLYTGASRKLFF.

This rearrangement joins TRBV7-9 to TRBJ2-1; D may correspond to TRBD1 or TRBD2 (5 bases each). The CDR3 sequence is 16 residues long. The germline V gene has CDR1 SEHNR and CDR2 FQNEAQ (reference sequence). The V end was cut by 0 bases, the J end by 8 bases, with 17 bases between. The CDR3 coding sequence is TGTGCCAGCAGCTTAGCGCAGGGCCCGGGGTCGTATGAGCAGTTCTTC. The encoded protein is CASSLAQGPGSYEQFF.

The chain employs TRBV11-2 and TRBJ2-7, with D perhaps being TRBD1 or TRBD2 (5 bases each). The CDR3 is 14 amino acids. V was trimmed by 5 bases and J by 6 bases, leaving 17 bases between them. CDR1 and CDR2 (germline): SGHAT, FQNNGV. The CDR3 nucleotides read TGTGCCAGCAGCACGGGGACGTCGCGCCTCGAGCAGTACTTC. It encodes CASSTGTSRLEQYF.

This clonotype was seen repeatedly, ten times or more. The rearrangement links TRBV7-3 to TRBJ2-5; 7 nucleotides agree with TRBD2. The germline V gene has CDR1 SGHTA and CDR2 FQGTGA. With V trimmed by 0 bases and J by 5 bases, 9 bases remained unmatched. The CDR3 covers 16 residues. CDR3 bases: TGTGCCAGCAGCTTAACCGGGGGGAGTTCTCGGGAGACCCAGTACTTC. Amino acid sequence: CASSLTGGSSRETQYF.

This clonotype was counted ten times or more. The V gene is TRBV4-2, the J gene TRBJ1-5, with 7 bases lining up with TRBD1. This CDR3 comprises 15 residues. Germline V gives CDR1 LGHNA, CDR2 YNFKEQ. Germline trimming cut 4 bases from V and 4 bases from J; bases unmatched to any gene: 7. The CDR3 loop is CASSRDGQENQPQHF. The CDR3 DNA sequence: TGTGCCAGCAGCCGGGACGGACAGGAAAATCAGCCCCAGCATTTT.

This clonotype showed up many times. J is TRBJ2-1 and V is TRBV7-2; no reliable D call. Germline V lookup: CDR1 SGHTA, CDR2 FQGNSA. The V end was cut by 6 bases, the J end by 7 bases, with 10 bases between. CDR3 length: 12 residues. CDR3 sequence: CASSLWGNEQFF. The CDR3 DNA follows: TGTGCCAGCAGTCTGTGGGGTAATGAGCAGTTCTTC.

The chain uses TRBV7-2 and TRBJ2-1; D perhaps matches TRBD1 (6 bases). CDR3 length equals 13 residues. V gave up 8 bases and J gave up 4 bases, with 12 bases separating them. The germline CDR1 and CDR2 sequences are SGHTA and FQGNSA. Here the CDR3 DNA reads TGTGCCAGCGGAATGGGGGCGTACAATGAGCAGTTCTTC. Amino acids: CASGMGAYNEQFF.

The V call is TRBV6-6, the J call TRBJ2-3; 8 nucleotides match TRBD2. Germline CDR1 MNHNY, CDR2 SVGAGI (reference sequence). The junction had 10 bases not matched to a gene; V was cut back by 7 bases and J by 4 bases. The CDR3 runs 15 residues. CDR3 in DNA: TGTGCCAGCACGGTCAGCGGGGGAGCTCCAGATACGCAGTATTTT. Encoded protein: CASTVSGGAPDTQYF.

This sequence joins TRBV3-1 and TRBJ2-7; TRBD2 is a possible D gene (6 bases). Trimming left V 4 bases short and J 5 bases short, with 9 bases between. The V gene's germline CDR1 is LGHDT and CDR2 YNNKEL (reference sequence). This CDR3 spans 12 amino acids. CDR3 sequence (DNA): TGTGCCAGCAGCCGCGGGACCAACGAGCAGTACGTC. Its translation is CASSRGTNEQYV.

This chain connects TRBV18 to TRBJ1-1; tentative D call: TRBD1 (6 bases). CDR3 length equals 15 residues. Trimming cost V 5 bases and J 1 base, with 14 bases left between them. Germline V gene lookup returns CDR1 KGHSH and CDR2 LQKENI. The CDR3 spells CASSASGHPNTEAFF. The CDR3 DNA reads as TGTGCCAGCTCAGCCTCGGGACACCCGAACACTGAAGCTTTCTTT.

The chain uses TRBV7-2 and TRBJ2-5, with a tentative D call TRBD1 (6 bases). CDR1 SGHTA and CDR2 FQGNSA come from the germline V gene. Trimming left V 3 bases short and J 4 bases short, with 9 bases between. This CDR3 has 13 amino acids. CDR3 sequence (DNA): TGTGCCAGCAGCTTGAACAGGGCAGAGACCCAGTACTTC. The encoded protein is CASSLNRAETQYF.

This clonotype was seen many times. This chain uses TRBV10-3 with TRBJ2-7; 12 bases are a match to TRBD1. CDR3 length: 15 residues. Germline values: CDR1 ENHRY, CDR2 SYGVKD. Trimming cost V 4 bases and J 7 bases; bases outside gene matches: 8. This CDR3 reads CAISGTGQGAREQYF. For the CDR3, the DNA is TGTGCCATCAGTGGCACGGGACAGGGGGCCAGGGAGCAGTACTTC.

This clonotype has ten or more counts. This chain joins TRBV12-3 or TRBV12-4 and TRBJ1-5; D is unresolved. V gave up 2 bases and J gave up 4 bases, with 3 bases separating them. The CDR3 runs to 12 residues. CDR3 loop: CASSLLNQPQHF. CDR3 sequence (DNA): TGTGCCAGCAGTTTATTAAATCAGCCCCAGCATTTT.

The rearrangement joins TRBV3-1 to TRBJ1-6; maybe TRBD1 (6 bases). The CDR3 loop spans 12 amino acids. Deletions cut 7 bases from V and 10 bases from J, with 11 bases between. CDR1 is LGHDT, CDR2 YNNKEL, per germline (reference sequence). In DNA form, the CDR3 reads TGTGCCAGCACCACAGGGAACTCACCCCTCCACTTT. This codes for CASTTGNSPLHF.

V usage is TRBV4-2 and J usage is TRBJ2-2; D perhaps matches TRBD1 (5 bases). Germline lookup yields CDR1 LGHNA and CDR2 YNFKEQ. The CDR3 contains 16 residues. Trimming took off 3 bases at V and 7 bases at J, with 18 bases between the two ends. CDR3 sequence: CASSHDMSGLGGELFF. CDR3 nucleotides: TGTGCCAGCAGCCACGATATGTCAGGGCTGGGCGGGGAGCTGTTTTTT.

This clonotype occurred a few times. The J gene is TRBJ1-1, the V gene TRBV5-1; 8 bases map to TRBD1. The V gene's germline CDR1 is SGHRS and CDR2 YFSETQ. The CDR3 covers 13 residues. With V trimmed by 7 bases and J by 3 bases, 5 bases remained unmatched. Here the CDR3 DNA reads TGCGCCAGCCAGACAGGGGCGGACACTGAAGCTTTCTTT. Amino acid sequence: CASQTGADTEAFF.

This clonotype was observed a handful of times. The rearrangement joins TRBV7-7 to TRBJ2-5; D uncertain. Between the trimmed V and J ends, which lost 3 bases and 2 bases, there was a span of 10 bases. Germline loops: CDR1 SSHAT, CDR2 FNYEAQ (reference sequence). CDR3 size: 14 residues. The CDR3 sequence: CASSFDGSQETQYF. For the CDR3, the DNA is TGTGCCAGCAGCTTCGACGGATCGCAAGAGACCCAGTACTTC.

This clonotype showed up just a few times. The gene calls are TRBV28 and TRBJ2-1, with 9 bases identical to TRBD2. CDR1 and CDR2 from the germline V gene are MDHEN and SYDVKM. The CDR3 has 15 residues. V gave up 5 bases and J gave up 4 bases; unmatched junction bases: 6. The CDR3 DNA follows: TGTGCCAGCAGTCCCCCGCTAGCGGGGTACAATGAGCAGTTCTTC. Encoded protein: CASSPPLAGYNEQFF.

The V call is TRBV5-5, the J call TRBJ2-5; 10 nucleotides match TRBD1. The CDR3 has 15 residues. Germline-derived CDR1 and CDR2 are SGHKS and YYEKEE (reference sequence). With V trimmed by 4 bases and J by 5 bases, 8 bases remained unmatched. This CDR3 reads CASSTRTGGKETQYF. In DNA form, the CDR3 reads TGTGCCAGCAGCACCCGGACAGGGGGTAAGGAGACCCAGTACTTC.

The sample holds many counts of this clonotype. The V and J genes are TRBV29-1 and TRBJ2-6, with TRBD1 matching over 8 bases. Germline lookup yields CDR1 SQVTM and CDR2 ANQGSEA. After removal of 7 bases from V and 0 bases from J, the junction contained 11 bases not matched to a gene. The CDR3 has 17 residues. This CDR3 is CSAIPGGRSSGANVLTF. The CDR3 coding sequence is TGCAGCGCCATACCAGGGGGCAGAAGCTCTGGGGCCAACGTCCTGACTTTC.

This clonotype has only a few counts. The rearrangement links TRBV9 to TRBJ2-7; 7 bases fit TRBD2. The germline V gene has CDR1 SGDLS and CDR2 YYNGEE. V lost 4 bases and J lost 6; bases outside the gene matches: 16. The CDR3 is 16 amino acids. The CDR3 here is CASSSEGRGDASEQYF. CDR3 in DNA: TGTGCCAGCAGCTCAGAGGGTCGGGGGGACGCGAGCGAGCAGTACTTC.

This clonotype was seen a handful of times. This chain connects TRBV24-1 to TRBJ1-5; D uncertain. CDR1 is KGHDR and CDR2 is SFDVKD in the germline V gene. This CDR3 has 14 residues. Trimming took 0 bases from V and 2 from J, leaving 4 bases between them. The CDR3 protein is CATSDLWGNQPQHF. For the CDR3, the DNA is TGTGCCACCAGTGATTTGTGGGGCAATCAGCCCCAGCATTTT.

V is TRBV7-9 and J is TRBJ2-3; D possibly corresponds to TRBD2 (5 bases). Looked up from germline, CDR1 is SEHNR and CDR2 is FQNEAQ (reference sequence). This CDR3 comprises 16 residues. The V end was cut by 0 bases, the J end by 1 base, with 11 bases between. The CDR3 DNA sequence: TGTGCCAGCAGCTTAGCGAGACTACTCGGCACAGATACGCAGTATTTT. It is translated as CASSLARLLGTDTQYF.